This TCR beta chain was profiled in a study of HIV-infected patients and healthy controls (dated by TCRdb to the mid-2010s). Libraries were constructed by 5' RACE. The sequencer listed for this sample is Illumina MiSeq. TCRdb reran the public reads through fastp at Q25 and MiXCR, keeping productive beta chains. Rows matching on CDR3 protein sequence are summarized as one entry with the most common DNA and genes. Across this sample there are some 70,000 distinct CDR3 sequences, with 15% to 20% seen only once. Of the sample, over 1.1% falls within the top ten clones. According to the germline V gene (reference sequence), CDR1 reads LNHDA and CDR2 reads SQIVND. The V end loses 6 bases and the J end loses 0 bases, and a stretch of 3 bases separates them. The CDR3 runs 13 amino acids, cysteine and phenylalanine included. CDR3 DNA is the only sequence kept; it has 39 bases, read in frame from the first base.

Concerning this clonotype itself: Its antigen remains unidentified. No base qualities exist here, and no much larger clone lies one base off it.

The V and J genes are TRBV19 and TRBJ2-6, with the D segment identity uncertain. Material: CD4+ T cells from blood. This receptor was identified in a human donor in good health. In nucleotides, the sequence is TGTGCCAGTAGGCACTCTGGGGCCAACGTCCTGACTTTC. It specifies CASRHSGANVLTF.